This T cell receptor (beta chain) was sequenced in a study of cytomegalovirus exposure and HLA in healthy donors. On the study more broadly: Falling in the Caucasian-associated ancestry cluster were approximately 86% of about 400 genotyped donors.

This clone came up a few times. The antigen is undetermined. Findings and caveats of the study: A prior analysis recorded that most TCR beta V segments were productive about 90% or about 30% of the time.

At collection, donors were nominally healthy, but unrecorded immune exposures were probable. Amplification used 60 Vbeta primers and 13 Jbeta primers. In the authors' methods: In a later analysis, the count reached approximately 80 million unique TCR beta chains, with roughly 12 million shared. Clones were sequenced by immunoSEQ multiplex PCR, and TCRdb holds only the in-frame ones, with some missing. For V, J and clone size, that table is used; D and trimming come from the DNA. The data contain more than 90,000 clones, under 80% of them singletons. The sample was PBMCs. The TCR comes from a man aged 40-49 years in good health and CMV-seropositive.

CDR3 bases: TGCAGCGCTCCGGGACAGGATGGAGATGGCTACACCTTC. Translated: CSAPGQDGDGYTF. The chain joins TRBV29-1 to TRBJ1-2; 8 nucleotides match TRBD1. This CDR3 is 13 amino acids long. V was clipped by 7 bases and J by 6 bases; unmatched bases: 10. The germline V gene has CDR1 SQVTM and CDR2 ANQGSEA. Full variable domain (rest looked up from reference TRBV29-1 and TRBJ1-2): SAVISQKPSRDICQRGTSLTIQCQVDSQVTMMFWYRQQPGQSLTLIATANQGSEATYESGFVIDKFPISRPNLTFSTLTVSNMSPEDSSIYLCSAPGQDGDGYTFGSGTRLTVV.